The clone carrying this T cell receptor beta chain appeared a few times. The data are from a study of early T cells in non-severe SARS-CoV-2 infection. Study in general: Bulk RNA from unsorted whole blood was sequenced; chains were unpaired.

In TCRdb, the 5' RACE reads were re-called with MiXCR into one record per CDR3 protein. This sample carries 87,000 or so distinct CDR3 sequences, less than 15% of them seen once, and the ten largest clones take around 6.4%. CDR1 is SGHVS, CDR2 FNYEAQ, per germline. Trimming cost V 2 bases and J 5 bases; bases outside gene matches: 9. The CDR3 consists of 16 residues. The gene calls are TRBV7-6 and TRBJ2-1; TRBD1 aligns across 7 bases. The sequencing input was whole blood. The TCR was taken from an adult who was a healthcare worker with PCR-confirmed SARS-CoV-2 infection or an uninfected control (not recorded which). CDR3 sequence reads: CASSLQGGSINNEQFF. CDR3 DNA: TGTGCCAGCAGCTTACAAGGGGGCTCGATAAACAATGAGCAGTTCTTC.